The clone carrying this T cell receptor beta chain showed up many times. This record comes from a study of prognosis after radiotherapy for stage I lung cancer. Germline assignment: CDR1 SNHLY and CDR2 FYNNEI. V shed 4 bases and J 4 bases; nucleotides not matched to a gene: 17. The CDR3 spans 19 residues. Genomic DNA served as the source from which two-round multiplex PCR generated TCR beta CDR3 amplicons. Primers specific to each TRBV and TRBJ gene drove first-round PCR. TCRdb re-called the multiplex PCR reads through MiXCR, storing one row per CDR3 protein. In the table there are tens of thousands of distinct CDR3 sequences, around a quarter of which are singletons.

Specimen: PBMCs, collected before or after stereotactic body radiation therapy (not recorded which). The chain is built from TRBV2 and TRBJ2-7; 12 bases align to TRBD1. The receptor was derived from a donor over 45 with non-small cell lung cancer. CDR3 DNA sequence: TGTGCCAGCAGTGGCGGTCCCCACCGGGACAGGGGGCTTGGGTACGAGCAGTACTTC. Amino acids: CASSGGPHRDRGLGYEQYF.